These T cell receptor beta chains were read from a single sample in a study of CD8 T cells in Susac syndrome. Using its own MiXCR run on the immunoSEQ multiplex PCR reads, TCRdb lists one record per CDR3 protein. The sample holds under 150,000 distinct CDR3 sequences, 94% seen once. Source material: CD8+ T cells from PBMCs. The receptors were gathered from a human donor in good health. Each CDR3 is given with its conserved first and last residue. A D gene is named only where the DNA matches it firmly. Size tells how often a clone was seen (once, few, many) or the class of an expanded clone, and some rows leave it out.

abundance	v_gene	j_gene	d_gene	CDR3nt	CDR3aa
NA	TRBV13	TRBJ2-2	NA	TGTGCCAGCAGCTTAGGTCGGAGCACCGGGGAGCTGTTTTTT	CASSLGRSTGELFF
NA	TRBV29-1	TRBJ2-3	TRBD2	TGCAGCGTTGAAGAGGGCTTAGCGGGAGGGTCAGATACGCAGTATTTT	CSVEEGLAGGSDTQYF
NA	TRBV20-1	TRBJ1-2	NA	TGCAGTGCCTCTCAGGGAAAGGGAAACTATGGCTACACCTTC	CSASQGKGNYGYTF
once	TRBV7-9	TRBJ2-4	TRBD2	TGTGCCAGCAGCCCAGGACTAGCGGGAGAGGGGAACATTCAGTACTTC	CASSPGLAGEGNIQYF
NA	TRBV29-1	TRBJ1-4	NA	TGCAGCGTTGTAGTGGACCTGGGGAATGAAAAACTGTTTTTT	CSVVVDLGNEKLFF
NA	TRBV27	TRBJ2-7	NA	TGTGCCAGCAGCAGGGCTGGGGACGGAAGCTCCTACGAGCAGTACTTC	CASSRAGDGSSYEQYF
once	TRBV11-2	TRBJ1-1	NA	TGTGCCAGCAGCTTAGTTCGCAGGGTGAACACTGAAGCTTTCTTT	CASSLVRRVNTEAFF
NA	TRBV12-3/TRBV12-4	TRBJ2-2	NA	TGTGCCAGCAGTTTAGGGGGCCTTGCCGGGGAGCTGTTTTTT	CASSLGGLAGELFF
NA	TRBV29-1	TRBJ2-1	TRBD1	TGCAGCATCTATCCGGGACAGAAGGTAAATGAGCAGTTCTTC	CSIYPGQKVNEQFF
few	TRBV29-1	TRBJ2-1	NA	TGCAGCGTTGAAATCCGAGGGACCACGTACAATGAGCAGTTCTTC	CSVEIRGTTYNEQFF
NA	TRBV18	TRBJ2-7	TRBD2	TGTGCCAGCTCACCGGGACTAGCGGACTCCTACGAGCAGTACTTC	CASSPGLADSYEQYF
NA	TRBV4-3	TRBJ2-7	NA	TGCGCCAGCAGCCAAGACTCATCCACCTACGAGCAGTACTTC	CASSQDSSTYEQYF
NA	TRBV27	TRBJ2-1	NA	TGTGCCAGCACCCACGTTGGGGGCCAGATTGAGCAGTTCTTC	CASTHVGGQIEQFF
NA	TRBV5-6	TRBJ2-7	TRBD1	TGTGCCAGCAGCGCCCTACAGGGGACCGAGCAGTACTTC	CASSALQGTEQYF
NA	TRBV14	TRBJ2-7	NA	TGTGCCAGCAGCCAGGTAACACTGGAGGAGCAGTACTTC	CASSQVTLEEQYF
once	TRBV20-1	TRBJ2-7	NA	TGCAGTGCTAGCGCCAGGGTCTCCTACGAGCAGTACTTC	CSASARVSYEQYF
NA	TRBV28	TRBJ2-2	NA	TGTGCCAGCAGTCCGGTGTATGACAAAAGGCCGAACACCGGGGAGCTGTTTTTT	CASSPVYDKRPNTGELFF
NA	TRBV7-2	TRBJ1-1	NA	TGTGCCAGCAGCTATACCGGGGGATCTGAAGCTTTCTTT	CASSYTGGSEAFF
NA	TRBV20-1	TRBJ2-1	TRBD2	TGCAGTGCCAAGGACCACCCCGGGAGGCTTTACAATGAGCAGTTCTTC	CSAKDHPGRLYNEQFF
NA	TRBV6-5	TRBJ2-7	NA	TGTGCCAGCAGTTACGAGGGTTACTACGAGCAGTACTTC	CASSYEGYYEQYF
NA	TRBV28	TRBJ2-7	NA	TGTGCCAGCAGTCATCAGTCCTACGAGCAGTACTTC	CASSHQSYEQYF
NA	TRBV14	TRBJ1-1	NA	TGTGCCAGCAGCCTCAGGGGATTCGGGAACACTGAAGCTTTCTTT	CASSLRGFGNTEAFF
NA	TRBV5-1	TRBJ2-1	NA	TGTGCCAGCAGCTTAGGGCAGTACAATGAGCAGTTCTTC	CASSLGQYNEQFF
NA	TRBV13	TRBJ2-5	TRBD1	TGTGCCAGCACAGACCGACAGGGGGGAGAGACCCAGTACTTC	CASTDRQGGETQYF
NA	TRBV2	TRBJ2-1	NA	TGTGCCAGCAGCCCTAGCTTCTTCGCCCCCAGCTCCTACAATGAGCAGTTCTTC	CASSPSFFAPSSYNEQFF
NA	TRBV30	TRBJ2-3	TRBD1	TGTGCCTGCGGGGACAGCCCAGGAGATACGCAGTATTTT	CACGDSPGDTQYF
NA	TRBV6-6	TRBJ2-7	NA	TGTGCCAGCAGTTCCAGAAACAGCTACGAGCAGTACTTC	CASSSRNSYEQYF
once	TRBV20-1	TRBJ2-7	TRBD2	TGCAGTGCCACACTAGCGGGAGGACCCTACGAGCAGTACTTC	CSATLAGGPYEQYF
NA	TRBV9	TRBJ2-2	NA	TGTGCCAGCAGCGCCCTCACTACGAACACCGGGGAGCTGTTTTTT	CASSALTTNTGELFF
NA	TRBV2	TRBJ2-2	NA	TGTGCCACCGGGGCTTATGGCGGGGAGCTGTTTTTT	CATGAYGGELFF
NA	TRBV27	TRBJ2-3	NA	TGTGCCAGCAGTCCCCTGGCGGACGGCACAGATACGCAGTATTTT	CASSPLADGTDTQYF
NA	TRBV7-9	TRBJ2-1	TRBD2	TGTGCCAGCAGCTCGGGACTAGCGGGAGTTGGTTACAATGAGCAGTTCTTC	CASSSGLAGVGYNEQFF
NA	TRBV12-3/TRBV12-4	TRBJ2-2	NA	TGTGCCAGCATTTTTACGGACGGCGGGGAGCTGTTTTTT	CASIFTDGGELFF
NA	TRBV3-1	TRBJ2-5	TRBD2	TGTGCCAGCAGCCCCCAACTAGCGGGAATAGAGACCCAGTACTTC	CASSPQLAGIETQYF
NA	TRBV20-1	TRBJ2-2	TRBD2	TGCAGTGCTAGTAGCGCGGGAGGGCTGGGCACCGTCGAGCTGTTTTTT	CSASSAGGLGTVELFF